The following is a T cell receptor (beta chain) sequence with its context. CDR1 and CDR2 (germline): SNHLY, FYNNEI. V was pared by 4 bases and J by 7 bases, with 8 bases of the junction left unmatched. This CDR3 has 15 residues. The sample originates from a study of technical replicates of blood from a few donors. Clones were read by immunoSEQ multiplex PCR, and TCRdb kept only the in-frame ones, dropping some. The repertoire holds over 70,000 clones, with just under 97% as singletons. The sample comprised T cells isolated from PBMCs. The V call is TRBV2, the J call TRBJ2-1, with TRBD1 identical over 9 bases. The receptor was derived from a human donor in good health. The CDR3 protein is CASSVDRGKVNEQFF. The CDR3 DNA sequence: TGTGCCAGCAGTGTAGACAGGGGGAAGGTAAATGAGCAGTTCTTC.